The 22 T cell receptor beta chains reported below all come from one sample, sequenced in a study of OX40 agonist ivuxolimab in advanced cancers. This table comes from immunoSEQ multiplex PCR, and its TCRdb copy is limited to in-frame clones, with some not included. The sample lists about 45,000 clones; approximately 88% were seen once. Sequencing was performed on CD4+ or CD8+ T cells sorted from blood, taken in a trial of the OX40 agonist ivuxolimab. These receptors came from an adult with an advanced solid tumor such as melanoma, head and neck, liver or kidney cancer.

This chain joins TRBV4-1 and TRBJ2-7, with 8 bases identical to TRBD1. CDR1 and CDR2 (germline): MGHRA, YSYEKL. The CDR3 is 16 residues long. The V segment lost 3 bases and the J segment 3 bases; nucleotides outside the gene matches: 10. The CDR3 spells CASSQLAGQGYYEQYF. Here the CDR3 DNA reads TGCGCCAGCAGCCAGCTTGCTGGACAGGGCTACTACGAGCAGTACTTC.

This chain connects TRBV4-1 to TRBJ1-1; possible D gene TRBD1, 6 bases. V was pared by 1 base and J by 0 bases, with 12 bases between. CDR1 is MGHRA and CDR2 is YSYEKL in the germline V gene. This CDR3 region has 16 residues. This chain's CDR3 is CASSQVPGGLNTEAFF. The CDR3 bases are TGCGCCAGCAGCCAAGTTCCGGGGGGCCTGAACACTGAAGCTTTCTTT.

The gene calls are TRBV10-1 and TRBJ2-1, with 7 positions matching TRBD1. Germline-derived CDR1 and CDR2 are WNHNN and SYGVQD (reference sequence). Trimming took 5 bases from V and 4 from J; bases not matched to a gene: 11. The CDR3 contains 16 residues. CDR3 DNA sequence: TGCGCCAGCAGTCCAAGACAGGGAGTTAGGTACAATGAGCAGTTCTTC. Its protein is CASSPRQGVRYNEQFF.

This chain connects TRBV19 to TRBJ1-2; 7 nucleotides match TRBD1. Germline CDR1 and CDR2: LNHDA and SQIVND (reference sequence). J lost 4 bases, V lost 2 bases, and 4 bases had no gene match. This CDR3 region has 14 residues. CDR3 sequence (DNA): TGTGCCAGTAGTATACGGGACAGATCCTATGGCTACACCTTC. Protein: CASSIRDRSYGYTF.

This chain joins TRBV7-6 and TRBJ2-3; D is possibly TRBD2 (5 bases). The CDR3 length is 13 residues. Germline CDR1 reads SGHVS; CDR2 reads FNYEAQ. Trimming pared 4 bases from V and 7 bases from J, leaving 12 bases between. The CDR3 bases are TGTGCCAGCAGCTCCCGCCCGGGGAATACGCAGTATTTT. Translated: CASSSRPGNTQYF.

The V gene is TRBV7-9, the J gene TRBJ2-2; either TRBD1 or TRBD2 may fit D (5 bases each). Trimming removed 4 bases from V and 0 bases from J, with 12 bases in between. The CDR3 is 16 amino acids. CDR1 and CDR2 (germline): SEHNR, FQNEAQ (reference sequence). The CDR3 region is CASSSRDGSNTGELFF. The CDR3 DNA is TGTGCCAGCAGCTCCCGGGACGGATCGAACACCGGGGAGCTGTTTTTT.

This clone was observed a single time. The V and J genes are TRBV28 and TRBJ2-1; 8 nucleotides align to TRBD1. The germline gives CDR1 MDHEN, CDR2 SYDVKM. The CDR3 loop spans 15 amino acids. The ends lost 6 bases at V and 7 bases at J; junction bases unmatched: 11. The DNA for the CDR3 is TGTGCCAGCAGCGGTACCGGACAGGGTGGGAATGAGCAGTTCTTC. Its translation: CASSGTGQGGNEQFF.

The rearrangement joins TRBV4-1 to TRBJ2-5, with TRBD2 identical over 13 bases. Per the germline V gene, CDR1 is MGHRA and CDR2 is YSYEKL. V was pared by 1 base and J by 5 bases, with 1 base of the junction left unmatched. There are 15 residues in the CDR3. The CDR3 protein is CASSQVTSGRETQYF. CDR3 coding DNA: TGCGCCAGCAGCCAAGTGACTAGCGGGAGGGAGACCCAGTACTTC.

This chain connects TRBV5-4 to TRBJ2-7; D may be TRBD2 (6 bases). The length of the CDR3 is 17 residues. The V gene's germline CDR1 is SGHNT and CDR2 YYREEE (reference sequence). Trimming pared 4 bases from V and 3 bases from J, leaving 23 bases between. The chain's CDR3 is CASSPSPGHGGIYEQYF. In DNA form, the CDR3 reads TGTGCCAGCAGCCCGTCCCCAGGGCACGGGGGAATCTACGAGCAGTACTTC.

This clone was counted only a few times. The rearrangement uses TRBV6-1 and TRBJ2-5, with TRBD2 as a possible D gene (5 bases). Per germline, CDR1 MNHNS and CDR2 SASEGT. The CDR3 covers 13 residues. V lost 6 bases to trimming and J lost 7 bases, with 15 bases between them. For the CDR3, the DNA is TGTGCCAGCAGACCGCCCTTCCGGGGGACCCAGTACTTC. This encodes CASRPPFRGTQYF.

The V and J genes are TRBV7-6 and TRBJ1-1; possible D gene TRBD1, 5 bases. V lost 1 base and J lost 0, with 12 bases in between. Germline CDR1 and CDR2: SGHVS and FNYEAQ. The CDR3 runs to 16 residues. CDR3 loop: CASSLVGGELNTEAFF. The CDR3 DNA reads as TGTGCCAGCAGCTTAGTCGGAGGGGAGTTGAACACTGAAGCTTTCTTT.

V usage is TRBV18 and J usage is TRBJ2-1, with a possible D match to TRBD2 (6 bases). Germline V gives CDR1 KGHSH, CDR2 LQKENI. The germline V and J ends were trimmed by 0 bases and 7 bases, with 16 bases remaining between them. The CDR3 length is 16 residues. The CDR3 is CASSPPLGGRGNEQFF. The CDR3 DNA sequence: TGTGCCAGCTCACCACCCCTCGGAGGGAGAGGGAATGAGCAGTTCTTC.

The chain uses TRBV4-3 and TRBJ2-7, with a weak D call TRBD2 (5 bases). The CDR3 runs to 14 residues. CDR1 and CDR2 from the germline V gene are LGHNA and YSLEER. V shed 3 bases and J shed 4 bases, with 13 bases lying between them. The CDR3 spells CASSHGLLGYEQYF. CDR3 DNA sequence: TGCGCCAGCAGCCACGGACTCTTGGGGTACGAGCAGTACTTC.

This chain connects TRBV4-1 to TRBJ1-5; D call uncertain. V was pared by 2 bases and J by 2 bases, with 10 bases between. In germline, CDR1 is MGHRA, CDR2 YSYEKL. The CDR3 sequence is 15 residues long. CDR3 protein: CASSQRAGGNQPQHF. The DNA of the CDR3 is TGCGCCAGCAGCCAAAGGGCGGGAGGCAATCAGCCCCAGCATTTT.

This clone showed up just a few times. The chain has TRBV28 and TRBJ1-2, with 7 bases lining up with TRBD1. The CDR3 loop spans 14 amino acids. Germline loops: CDR1 MDHEN, CDR2 SYDVKM. V dropped 5 bases and J dropped 7; count of bases not matched to a gene: 10. CDR3 DNA: TGTGCCAGCAGTCTGACAGGGCTCAGGCGTGGCTACACCTTC. It encodes CASSLTGLRRGYTF.

The rearrangement uses TRBV29-1 and TRBJ1-2; unclear D gene. Germline V gene data show CDR1 as SQVTM and CDR2 as ANQGSEA. The CDR3 runs to 13 residues. V lost 1 base, J lost 4 bases, and 10 bases lay in between. The chain's CDR3 is CSVEGTTLYGYTF. CDR3 nucleotides: TGCAGCGTTGAAGGCACCACCCTCTATGGCTACACCTTC.

The chain carries TRBV7-3 and TRBJ2-1, with D hard to call. Germline lookup yields CDR1 SGHTA and CDR2 FQGTGA. This CDR3 spans 13 amino acids. Between the trimmed V and J ends, which lost 8 bases and 0 bases, there was a span of 8 bases. The CDR3 DNA follows: TGTGCCAGCGAGACAAGCTCCTACAATGAGCAGTTCTTC. Residues: CASETSSYNEQFF.

J is TRBJ2-3 and V is TRBV9, with D possibly being TRBD2 (6 bases). The CDR3 extends over 14 amino acids. V lost 5 bases and J lost 1, with 11 bases in between. Germline loops: CDR1 SGDLS, CDR2 YYNGEE. CDR3 region: CASRGGLGTDTQYF. CDR3 bases: TGTGCCAGCAGAGGAGGGTTGGGCACAGATACGCAGTATTTT.

This clone was observed a single time. The chain has TRBV13 and TRBJ1-3, with no clear D. Germline V gene sequence: CDR1 PRHDT, CDR2 FYEKMQ (reference sequence). The CDR3 has 12 amino acids. Trimming shortened V by 5 bases and J by 4 bases, and 6 bases separated the two germline ends. CDR3 in amino acids: CASSAPGNTIYF. In nucleotides, the CDR3 is TGTGCCAGCAGCGCCCCCGGAAACACCATATATTTT.

The chain links TRBV4-1 to TRBJ2-3; D tentatively fits TRBD1 or TRBD2 (7 bases each). The germline CDR1 and CDR2 sequences are MGHRA and YSYEKL. Trimming stripped 0 bases from V and 6 bases from J, with 16 bases between. This CDR3 has 16 amino acids. CDR3 protein: CASSQDLGRGLDTQYF. Written as DNA, the CDR3 is TGCGCCAGCAGCCAAGATTTGGGGAGGGGGCTTGATACGCAGTATTTT.

The chain employs TRBV27 and TRBJ2-1; TRBD1 might be the D (5 bases). V was shortened by 0 bases and J by 4 bases, with 10 bases between the two germline ends. This CDR3 comprises 15 residues. From germline, CDR1 is MNHEY and CDR2 SMNVEV (reference sequence). The CDR3 sequence: CASSLSRTSYNEQFF. DNA for the CDR3: TGTGCCAGCAGTTTATCAAGGACATCTTACAATGAGCAGTTCTTC.

A few counts support this clone. This chain joins TRBV27 and TRBJ2-1; 11 bases are shared with TRBD1. The germline CDR1 and CDR2 sequences are MNHEY and SMNVEV (reference sequence). The CDR3 sequence is 15 residues long. V lost 7 bases and J lost 7; bases outside the gene matches: 9. Written as DNA, the CDR3 is TGTGCCAGCATCAAAAGGGACAGGGGGATTAATGAGCAGTTCTTC. It is translated as CASIKRDRGINEQFF.